This T cell receptor (beta chain) was captured in a study of T-cell memory formation after mild COVID-19. As for the study in general: Largely, TCR clusters stayed within a single donor. Points from the study as a whole: The study found balanced CD4/CD8 in clones contracting day 15 to 85 and a CD4+ lean in later expanders. The SARS-CoV-2 specificity of second-wave clones reaching peak at day 37 remained unverified. Those CD4+ clones that contracted were mainly in CM and EM (CD8+ ones in EMRA).

In TCRdb, the 5' RACE reads were re-called with MiXCR into one record per CDR3 protein. The repertoire has approximately 500,000 distinct CDR3 sequences, 20% to 25% of them found once; the top ten carry 12%. After removal of 0 bases from V and 3 bases from J, the junction contained 3 bases not matched to a gene. Germline V gives CDR1 SGDLS, CDR2 YYNGEE. The CDR3 runs 15 residues. This clonotype was counted once. Its cognate antigen is unknown. The specimen was PBMCs or a T cell subset sorted from them (not recorded which). This receptor was taken from an adult woman who had mild COVID-19 (a few samples of this study predate the infection). Cell type and time point are not known. The chain employs TRBV9 and TRBJ1-1, with 9 nucleotides matching TRBD1. The CDR3 here is CASSVVGTGYTEAFF. The DNA of the CDR3 is TGTGCCAGCAGCGTAGTTGGGACAGGGTACACTGAAGCTTTCTTT.